What follows are 10 T cell receptor beta chains derived from one specimen sequenced in a study of identical twins. TCRdb used MiXCR to reprocess the 5' RACE reads, holding one entry per CDR3 protein. The sample gives about 480,000 distinct CDR3 sequences, 12% to 15% of which show up once; around 0.52% is in the top ten. A further study also used this sample, focusing on yellow fever vaccine responses in identical twins.

The material sequenced was CD4+ T cells sorted from blood. Source of these receptors: a woman in her late teens or twenties in good health.

The chain employs TRBV12-3 or TRBV12-4 and TRBJ1-5, with D hard to call. The ends were cut back, 5 bases at V and 12 bases at J, with 11 bases in the middle. The CDR3 sequence is 11 residues long. DNA for the CDR3: TGTGCCAGCAGTAACTCCGGGTTCCAGCATTTT. This encodes CASSNSGFQHF.

Concerning this clonotype: The junction departs from germline at one end; a sequencing error may be responsible. The chain links TRBV7-7 to TRBJ2-5, with a weak D call TRBD1 (6 bases). The CDR3 loop spans 15 amino acids. Germline CDR1 reads SSHAT; CDR2 reads FNYEAQ (reference sequence). As DNA, the CDR3 is TGTGCTAGCAGCTCGGACAGCGTGTACCAAGAGACCCAGTACTTC. This gives the protein CASSSDSVYQETQYF.

This clonotype showed up many times. One end of the junction varies from germline; a read error may be responsible. The chain has TRBV5-1 and TRBJ2-1; 7 bases fit TRBD1. CDR3 length equals 14 residues. Germline loops: CDR1 SGHRS, CDR2 YFSETQ. The CDR3, as DNA: TGTGCCAGCAGCCCCGGGACAGTCTACAATGAGCAGTTCTTC. Translation gives CASSPGTVYNEQFF.

This clonotype has only a few counts. CDR3 bases: TGCAGTGCTAGAGCCCCGGGCCGGTTATTGCAGGAAGCTTTCTTT. This encodes CSARAPGRLLQEAFF. V usage is TRBV20-1 and J usage is TRBJ1-1; no definite D call. Trimming removed 1 base from V and 8 bases from J, with 20 bases in between. Germline assignment: CDR1 DFQATT and CDR2 SNEGSKA (reference sequence). The CDR3 spans 15 residues.

This clonotype was detected a few times. The chain employs TRBV4-2 and TRBJ2-6; D unresolved. This CDR3 is 14 amino acids long. Germline V gene sequence: CDR1 LGHNA, CDR2 YNFKEQ. V was clipped by 0 bases and J by 2 bases, with 2 bases between them. The DNA of the CDR3 is TGTGCCAGCAGCCAAGAGCCTGGGGCCAACGTCCTGACTTTC. Translation: CASSQEPGANVLTF.

This clonotype was observed a few times. The chain combines TRBV29-1 with TRBJ2-3; no clear D gene. Germline CDR1 SQVTM, CDR2 ANQGSEA. This CDR3 is 12 amino acids long. V was cut by 4 bases and J by 3 bases, with 8 bases left in between. CDR3 region: CSVVLGTDTQYF. In DNA form, the CDR3 reads TGCAGCGTTGTTCTGGGGACAGATACGCAGTATTTT.

The chain has TRBV5-1 and TRBJ2-7, with 8 bases matching TRBD1. V shed 4 bases, J shed 2 bases, and the junction held 8 bases outside the gene matches. The CDR3 contains 15 residues. Germline V lookup: CDR1 SGHRS, CDR2 YFSETQ. The DNA of the CDR3 is TGCGCCAGCAGCAATAGACAGGGGCCGGCCTACGAGCAGTACTTC. Its translation is CASSNRQGPAYEQYF.

This clonotype has just a few counts. This chain links TRBV6-2 or TRBV6-3 with TRBJ2-7; TRBD2 might be the D (5 bases). V lost 2 bases, J lost 3 bases, and 8 bases lay in between. The CDR3 runs 13 residues. CDR1 and CDR2 (germline): MNHEY, SVGEGT. CDR3 residues: CASSYAGIYEQYF. The CDR3, as DNA: TGTGCCAGCAGTTACGCGGGCATCTACGAGCAGTACTTC.

The chain combines TRBV7-2 with TRBJ2-5; the D gene is possibly TRBD2 (6 bases). Trimming took 2 bases from V and 5 from J, leaving 15 bases between them. The germline CDR1 and CDR2 sequences are SGHTA and FQGNSA. The CDR3 consists of 15 residues. The CDR3 sequence: CASSLRRGAGETQYF. The DNA of the CDR3 is TGTGCCAGCAGCTTACGGCGGGGAGCGGGCGAGACCCAGTACTTC. The variable domain in full, completed from reference TRBV7-2 and TRBJ2-5, reads GAGVSQSPSNKVTEKGKDVELRCDPISGHTALYWYRQSLGQGLEFLIYFQGNSAPDKSGLPSDRFSAERTGGSVSTLTIQRTQQEDSAVYLCASSLRRGAGETQYFGPGTRLLVL.

This clonotype occurred a few times. The rearrangement uses TRBV6-2 or TRBV6-3 and TRBJ2-1; D uncertain. Trimming shortened V by 5 bases and J by 10 bases, and 12 bases separated the two germline ends. The germline gives CDR1 MNHEY, CDR2 SVGEGT. This CDR3 contains 12 residues. CDR3 sequence (DNA): TGTGCCAGCAGTACTGTGGCTCGGGAGCAGTTCTTC. Translation: CASSTVAREQFF.